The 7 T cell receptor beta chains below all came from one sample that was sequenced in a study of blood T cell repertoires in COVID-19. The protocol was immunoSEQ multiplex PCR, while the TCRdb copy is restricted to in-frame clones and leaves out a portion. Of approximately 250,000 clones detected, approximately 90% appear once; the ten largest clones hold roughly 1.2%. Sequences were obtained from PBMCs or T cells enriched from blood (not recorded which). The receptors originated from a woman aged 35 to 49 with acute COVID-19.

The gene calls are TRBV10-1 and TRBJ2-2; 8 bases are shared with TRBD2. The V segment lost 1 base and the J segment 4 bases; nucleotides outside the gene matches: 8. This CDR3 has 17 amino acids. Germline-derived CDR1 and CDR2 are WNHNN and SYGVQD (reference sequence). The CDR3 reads CASSELAGTLSTGELFF. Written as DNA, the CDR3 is TGCGCCAGCAGTGAGTTAGCGGGGACCCTAAGCACCGGGGAGCTGTTTTTT.

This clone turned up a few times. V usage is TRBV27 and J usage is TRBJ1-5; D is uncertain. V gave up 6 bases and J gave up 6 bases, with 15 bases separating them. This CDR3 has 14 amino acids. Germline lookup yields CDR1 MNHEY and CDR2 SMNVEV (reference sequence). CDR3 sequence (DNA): TGTGCCAGCAGCCCCGTAGTCGGGTTTCAGCCCCAGCATTTT. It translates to CASSPVVGFQPQHF.

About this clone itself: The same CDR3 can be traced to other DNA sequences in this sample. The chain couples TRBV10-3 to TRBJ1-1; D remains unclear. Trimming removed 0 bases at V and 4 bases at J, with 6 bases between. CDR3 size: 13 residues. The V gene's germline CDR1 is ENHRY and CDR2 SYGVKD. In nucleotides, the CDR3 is TGTGCCATCAGTGAGTCGACGGGCACTGAAGCTTTCTTT. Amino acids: CAISESTGTEAFF.

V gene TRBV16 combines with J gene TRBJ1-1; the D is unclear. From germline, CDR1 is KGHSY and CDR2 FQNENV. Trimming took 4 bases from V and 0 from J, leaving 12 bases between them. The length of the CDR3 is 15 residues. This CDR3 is CASSRSGGMNTEAFF. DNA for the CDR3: TGTGCCAGCAGCCGCTCGGGAGGGATGAACACTGAAGCTTTCTTT.

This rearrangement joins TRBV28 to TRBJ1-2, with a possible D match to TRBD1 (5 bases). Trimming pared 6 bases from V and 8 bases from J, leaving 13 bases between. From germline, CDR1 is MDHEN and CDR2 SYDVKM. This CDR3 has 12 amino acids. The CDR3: CASRPAGIGYTF. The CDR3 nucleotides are TGTGCCAGCAGACCAGCAGGGATCGGCTACACCTTC.

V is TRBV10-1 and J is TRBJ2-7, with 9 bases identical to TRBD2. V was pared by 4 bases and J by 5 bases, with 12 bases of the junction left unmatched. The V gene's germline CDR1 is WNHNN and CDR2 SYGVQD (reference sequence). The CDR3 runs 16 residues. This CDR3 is CASSAFGAGGRNEQYF. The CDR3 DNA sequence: TGCGCCAGCAGTGCCTTCGGGGCGGGAGGGCGGAACGAGCAGTACTTC.

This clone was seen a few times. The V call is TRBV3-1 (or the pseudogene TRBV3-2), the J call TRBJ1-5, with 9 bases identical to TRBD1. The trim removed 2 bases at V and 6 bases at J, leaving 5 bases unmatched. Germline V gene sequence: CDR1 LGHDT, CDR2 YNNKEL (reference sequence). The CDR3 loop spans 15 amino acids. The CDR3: CASSQTQGAGQPQHF. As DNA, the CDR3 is TGTGCCAGCAGCCAAACACAGGGGGCTGGTCAGCCCCAGCATTTT.